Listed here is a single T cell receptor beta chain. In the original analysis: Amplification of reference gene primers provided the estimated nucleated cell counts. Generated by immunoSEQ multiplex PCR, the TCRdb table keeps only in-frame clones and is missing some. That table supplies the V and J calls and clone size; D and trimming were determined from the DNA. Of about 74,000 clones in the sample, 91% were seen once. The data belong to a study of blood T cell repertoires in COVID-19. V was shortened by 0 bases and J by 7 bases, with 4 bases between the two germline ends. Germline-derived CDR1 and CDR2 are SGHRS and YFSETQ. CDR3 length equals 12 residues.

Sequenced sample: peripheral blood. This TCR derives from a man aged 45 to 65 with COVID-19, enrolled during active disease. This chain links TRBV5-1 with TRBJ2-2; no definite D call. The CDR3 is CASSLAGGELFF. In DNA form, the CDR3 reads TGCGCCAGCAGCTTGGCGGGCGGGGAGCTGTTTTTT.